These 5 T cell receptor beta chains originate from one sample sequenced in a study of T cell responses to AZD1222 COVID-19 vaccine (dated by TCRdb to the early 2020s). The intended sense of this specimen's time point label: baseline before first vaccination. Receptor libraries were prepared by the immunoSEQ multiplex PCR assay. TCRdb's version of the immuneACCESS table is confined to in-frame rearrangements and falls short of the full clone set. An unresolved V gene accounts for under half of the shortfall where checked; the remainder is of unknown origin. The sample includes over 100,000 clones, with approximately 88% observed a single time. About 15% of the sample belongs to the ten largest clones. Sequenced material: peripheral blood, taken on day 0 of AZD1222 vaccination. These receptors all come from an adult in good health.

The V gene is TRBV9, the J gene TRBJ1-3, with 9 positions matching TRBD1. The V and J ends lost 2 bases and 0 bases, in that order; junction bases with no gene match: 6. Germline CDR1 reads SGDLS; CDR2 reads YYNGEE. This CDR3 contains 17 residues. CDR3 sequence: CASSVTGQGPSGNTIYF. CDR3 DNA: TGTGCCAGCAGCGTCACGGGACAGGGCCCCTCTGGAAACACCATATATTTT. Filled out from reference TRBV9 and TRBJ1-3, the complete variable domain reads DSGVTQTPKHLITATGQRVTLRCSPRSGDLSVYWYQQSLDQGLQFLIQYYNGEERAKGNILERFSAQQFPDLHSELNLSSLELGDSALYFCASSVTGQGPSGNTIYFGEGSWLTVV.

This clone showed up just a few times. The chain is built from TRBV29-1 and TRBJ1-1; D is unresolved. Germline V gene lookup returns CDR1 SQVTM and CDR2 ANQGSEA. CDR3 length equals 14 residues. The ends were cut back, 4 bases at V and 5 bases at J, with 17 bases in the middle. The CDR3: CSVVVGPSSTEAFF. The CDR3 region has the DNA TGCAGCGTTGTAGTAGGGCCATCGTCTACTGAAGCTTTCTTT.

The chain couples TRBV6-1 to TRBJ2-3; TRBD1 matches at 7 bases. V was pared by 2 bases and J by 6 bases, with 2 bases of the junction left unmatched. CDR1 and CDR2 from the germline V gene are MNHNS and SASEGT. The CDR3 has 13 residues. The CDR3 coding sequence is TGTGCCAGCAGTGAACTGACAGGGGATACGCAGTATTTT. It is translated as CASSELTGDTQYF.

The chain links TRBV5-1 to TRBJ1-2; no definite D call. The CDR3 has 16 amino acids. Trimming stripped 0 bases from V and 2 bases from J, with 14 bases between. Germline V gene lookup returns CDR1 SGHRS and CDR2 YFSETQ. This CDR3 is CASSLDSLNRNYGYTF. In DNA, the CDR3 is TGCGCCAGCAGCTTGGATTCACTTAACAGAAACTATGGCTACACCTTC.

The chain carries TRBV4-1 and TRBJ2-1; TRBD2 agrees at 11 bases. J gave up 3 bases and V 1 base, and 2 bases lay outside the gene matches. Per germline, CDR1 MGHRA and CDR2 YSYEKL. This CDR3 is built from 16 residues. In DNA, the CDR3 is TGCGCCAGCAGCCAAGGACTAGCGGGAAACTACAATGAGCAGTTCTTC. Translated: CASSQGLAGNYNEQFF.